Below, 24 T cell receptor beta chains from the same sample are listed, as sequenced in a study of blood T cell repertoires in COVID-19. The repertoire was sequenced with immunoSEQ multiplex PCR; TCRdb's copy has only in-frame clones and lacks some. The table shows 55,000 to 65,000 clones, with roughly 79% occurring only once. Sequences were obtained from peripheral blood. These receptors came from a man aged 55 to 70 with acute or convalescent COVID-19.

J is TRBJ1-2 and V is TRBV6-4, with D possibly matching TRBD1 (6 bases). The V gene lost 2 bases and the J gene lost 2 bases, with 6 bases spanning the gap. The CDR3 loop spans 13 amino acids. Germline loops: CDR1 MRHNA, CDR2 SNTAGT. The chain's CDR3 is CASSDGTNYGYTF. DNA for the CDR3: TGTGCCAGCAGTGACGGGACAAACTATGGCTACACCTTC.

In this sample, this clone turned up once. The chain recombines TRBV13 with TRBJ1-2; D possibly corresponds to TRBD1 (5 bases). Trimming took off 11 bases at V and 4 bases at J, with 14 bases between the two ends. Germline CDR1 is PRHDT and CDR2 is FYEKMQ (reference sequence). The CDR3 runs 12 residues. In DNA, the CDR3 is TGTGCCTCCGGGGGGGACGGCTATGGCTACACCTTC. Protein sequence: CASGGDGYGYTF.

This clone was found a few times. This chain joins TRBV28 and TRBJ1-5, with D possibly TRBD1 on 6 matching bases. Germline V gives CDR1 MDHEN, CDR2 SYDVKM. This CDR3 contains 16 residues. V lost 4 bases to trimming and J lost 3 bases, with 16 bases between them. The CDR3 loop is CASSSGLNRDNQPQHF. The CDR3 DNA reads as TGTGCCAGCAGTTCCGGCTTGAACAGGGACAATCAGCCCCAGCATTTT.

This clone was detected once. The chain has TRBV2 and TRBJ2-3; possible D gene TRBD2, 6 bases. The CDR3 runs to 18 residues. Trimming left V 3 bases short and J 0 bases short, with 19 bases between. Germline V lookup: CDR1 SNHLY, CDR2 FYNNEI. CDR3 amino acids: CASSDTPDYLKSTDTQYF. CDR3 bases: TGTGCCAGCAGTGACACCCCGGACTACCTTAAAAGCACAGATACGCAGTATTTT.

The chain is built from TRBV2 and TRBJ1-6; possibly TRBD1 for D (6 bases). The CDR3 loop spans 14 amino acids. The V gene lost 6 bases and the J gene lost 5 bases, with 11 bases spanning the gap. Germline CDR1 is SNHLY and CDR2 is FYNNEI. CDR3 DNA sequence: TGTGCCAGCAGAGACAGGAGAAATAATTCACCCCTCCACTTT. Protein: CASRDRRNNSPLHF.

The V call is TRBV14, the J call TRBJ2-7; D is perhaps TRBD2 (7 bases). V lost 5 bases to trimming and J lost 5 bases, with 16 bases between them. The CDR3 has 14 residues. CDR1 is SGHDN, CDR2 FVKESK, per germline. The chain's CDR3 is CASSFLGGRNEQYF. The CDR3 DNA sequence: TGTGCCAGCAGCTTCTTGGGGGGGCGCAACGAGCAGTACTTC.

The V gene is TRBV19, the J gene TRBJ1-1, with D possibly being TRBD1 (6 bases). Germline CDR1 reads LNHDA; CDR2 reads SQIVND (reference sequence). The CDR3 sequence is 13 residues long. Between the trimmed V and J ends, which lost 5 bases and 3 bases, there was a span of 10 bases. CDR3 bases: TGTGCCAGTAGTCCGGGGGGCGACACTGAAGCTTTCTTT. It specifies CASSPGGDTEAFF.

V usage is TRBV12-3 or TRBV12-4 and J usage is TRBJ1-1, with D unresolved. The germline V and J ends were trimmed by 2 bases and 8 bases, with 6 bases remaining between them. CDR3 size: 11 residues. CDR3: CASSLRGEAFF. The CDR3 nucleotides read TGTGCCAGCAGTTTAAGAGGGGAAGCTTTCTTT.

This clone was counted only a few times. This chain joins TRBV7-8 and TRBJ2-3, with 9 positions matching TRBD2. Germline assignment: CDR1 SGHVS and CDR2 FQNEAQ. The CDR3 sequence is 17 residues long. V was pared by 3 bases and J by 0 bases, with 7 bases of the junction left unmatched. For the CDR3, the DNA is TGTGCCAGCAGCTTCCTCCGACTAGCGGCTAGCACAGATACGCAGTATTTT. It yields the protein CASSFLRLAASTDTQYF.

The gene calls are TRBV4-1 and TRBJ2-5; D not certain. The ends were cut back, 3 bases at V and 5 bases at J, with 10 bases in the middle. The CDR3 covers 13 residues. Germline CDR1 is MGHRA and CDR2 is YSYEKL. CDR3 region: CASSHMGPETQYF. As DNA, the CDR3 is TGCGCCAGCAGCCATATGGGCCCCGAGACCCAGTACTTC.

The gene calls are TRBV11-3 and TRBJ2-1; 9 bases match TRBD2. Germline CDR1 and CDR2: SGHNT and YENEEA. The CDR3 totals 16 residues. V lost 1 base, J lost 4 bases, and 5 bases stayed unmatched. The CDR3 region is CASSLGTAGGYNEQFF. Written as DNA, the CDR3 is TGTGCCAGCAGCTTAGGTACAGCGGGGGGATACAATGAGCAGTTCTTC.

The gene calls are TRBV12-3 or TRBV12-4 and TRBJ1-2; D remains unclear. Deletions cut 4 bases from V and 3 bases from J, with 9 bases between. The CDR3 spans 13 residues. The CDR3 DNA is TGTGCCAGCAGTTCGACAACGCACTATGGCTACACCTTC. It yields the protein CASSSTTHYGYTF.

The chain has TRBV7-2 and TRBJ2-5; 8 bases fit TRBD1. The germline gives CDR1 SGHTA, CDR2 FQGNSA. Trimming cost V 6 bases and J 2 bases; bases outside gene matches: 8. This CDR3 is 15 amino acids long. This CDR3 is CASSFNRGLQETQYF. In nucleotides, the CDR3 is TGTGCCAGCAGTTTTAACAGGGGGTTACAAGAGACCCAGTACTTC.

The chain is built from TRBV5-1 and TRBJ2-2; 10 nucleotides align to TRBD2. The length of the CDR3 is 18 residues. The ends lost 4 bases at V and 5 bases at J; junction bases unmatched: 14. Germline CDR1 SGHRS, CDR2 YFSETQ. CDR3 amino acids: CASSPRRTSGAGTGELFF. The CDR3 DNA is TGCGCCAGCAGCCCGAGACGCACTAGCGGGGCGGGGACCGGGGAGCTGTTTTTT.

This sequence joins TRBV14 and TRBJ2-1; weak D call: TRBD2 (5 bases). Trimming shortened V by 4 bases and J by 8 bases, and 15 bases separated the two germline ends. Germline V gives CDR1 SGHDN, CDR2 FVKESK. The CDR3 has 14 residues. CDR3 protein: CASSLTLGGDEQFF. CDR3 nucleotide sequence: TGTGCCAGCAGCCTTACCCTCGGAGGCGATGAGCAGTTCTTC.

The V gene is TRBV18, the J gene TRBJ2-7; a weak D match, TRBD2 (8 bases). The CDR3 covers 18 residues. Trimming cost V 3 bases and J 1 base, with 22 bases left between them. Germline V lookup: CDR1 KGHSH, CDR2 LQKENI. The CDR3 region is CASSPATGGGRGSYEQYF. For the CDR3, the DNA is TGTGCCAGCTCACCTGCGACGGGAGGGGGCCGTGGGTCCTACGAGCAGTACTTC.

This rearrangement joins TRBV28 to TRBJ2-5; 10 bases map to TRBD2. The CDR3 spans 15 residues. V dropped 5 bases and J dropped 2; count of bases not matched to a gene: 5. The germline gives CDR1 MDHEN, CDR2 SYDVKM. The CDR3 DNA follows: TGTGCCAGCAGTCCTAGCGGGGGCCTTCAAGAGACCCAGTACTTC. Amino acid sequence: CASSPSGGLQETQYF.

The chain recombines TRBV6-5 with TRBJ1-4; D possibly corresponds to TRBD1 (5 bases). Germline lookup yields CDR1 MNHEY and CDR2 SVGAGI. Trimming left V 7 bases short and J 7 bases short, with 19 bases between. CDR3 size: 15 residues. CDR3 coding DNA: TGTGCCAGCACCCTGGGGGGGATGTATACTGAAAAACTGTTTTTT. Its translation: CASTLGGMYTEKLFF.

V and J are TRBV7-2 and TRBJ2-5, with 9 bases lining up with TRBD2. This CDR3 has 15 residues. The V gene end was trimmed by 5 bases and the J gene end by 3 bases; junction bases not matched to a gene: 7. Germline CDR1 SGHTA, CDR2 FQGNSA. The CDR3 bases are TGTGCCAGCAGCCTCATGGGACTAGCAGAAGAGACCCAGTACTTC. It specifies CASSLMGLAEETQYF.

This clone was picked up one time. The chain is built from TRBV5-5 and TRBJ2-5; no clear D gene. Germline V gene lookup returns CDR1 SGHKS and CDR2 YYEKEE (reference sequence). Trimming stripped 2 bases from V and 7 bases from J, with 18 bases between. The length of the CDR3 is 15 residues. Here the CDR3 DNA reads TGTGCCAGCAGCTTCGACGGAGTATCGGTGGGGACCCAGTACTTC. This codes for CASSFDGVSVGTQYF.

This clone has only a few counts. V gene TRBV9 combines with J gene TRBJ2-7; D is possibly TRBD1 (5 bases). From germline, CDR1 is SGDLS and CDR2 YYNGEE. CDR3 length: 14 amino acids. V was shortened by 3 bases and J by 0 bases, with 10 bases between the two germline ends. The CDR3 DNA reads as TGTGCCAGCAGCGCACAGGTCAGCTCCTACGAGCAGTACTTC. It codes for CASSAQVSSYEQYF.

V gene TRBV6-5 combines with J gene TRBJ1-3, with a tentative D call TRBD1 (5 bases). Deletions cut 6 bases from V and 4 bases from J, with 16 bases between. Per the germline V gene, CDR1 is MNHEY and CDR2 is SVGAGI. The CDR3 length is 15 residues. In DNA, the CDR3 is TGTGCCAGCAGCCGCGGGACCGGAGCCGGAAACACCATATATTTT. Translating it yields CASSRGTGAGNTIYF.

CDR3 protein: CASSKGSSSGGGTDTQYF. CDR3 DNA sequence: TGTGCCAGCAGCAAAGGGAGTTCTAGCGGGGGAGGCACAGATACGCAGTATTTT. This chain connects TRBV21-1 to TRBJ2-3; the DNA was not used to check the table's D call, TRBD2. TRBV21-1 counts as a pseudogene. The CDR3 spans 18 residues.

The J gene is TRBJ2-5, the V gene TRBV5-1; 7 bases are shared with TRBD1. J was trimmed by 2 bases and V by 4 bases; bases with no gene match: 5. CDR3 length: 14 amino acids. Germline V gene sequence: CDR1 SGHRS, CDR2 YFSETQ. The CDR3 region is CASSSRTGQETQYF. The CDR3 DNA follows: TGCGCCAGCAGCAGCCGGACAGGACAAGAGACCCAGTACTTC.